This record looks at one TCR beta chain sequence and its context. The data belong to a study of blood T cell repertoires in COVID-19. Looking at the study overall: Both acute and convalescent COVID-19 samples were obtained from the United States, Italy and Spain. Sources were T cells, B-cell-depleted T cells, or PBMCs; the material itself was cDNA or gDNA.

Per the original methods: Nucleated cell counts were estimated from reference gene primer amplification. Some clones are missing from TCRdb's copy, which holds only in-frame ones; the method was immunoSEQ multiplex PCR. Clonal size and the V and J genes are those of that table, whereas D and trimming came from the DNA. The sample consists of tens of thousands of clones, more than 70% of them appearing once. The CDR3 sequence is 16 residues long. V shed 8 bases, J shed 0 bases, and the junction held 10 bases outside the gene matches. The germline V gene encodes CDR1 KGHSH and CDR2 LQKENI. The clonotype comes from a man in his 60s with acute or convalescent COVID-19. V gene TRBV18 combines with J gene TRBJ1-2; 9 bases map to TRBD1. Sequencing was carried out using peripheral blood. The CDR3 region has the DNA TGTGCCAGCCGGGGACAGGGCCGGTTCGCTAACTATGGCTACACCTTC. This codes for CASRGQGRFANYGYTF.